Listed below are T cell receptor beta chains from one sample, sequenced in a study of shared clonotypes between healthy human individuals. The data were produced by immunoSEQ multiplex PCR, yet TCRdb's version contains in-frame clones alone and is incomplete. Of 2 million to 2.5 million clones listed, approximately 95% are singletons. Sequenced input: naive CD4+ T cells sorted from blood. These receptors were obtained from a man between 18 and 35 years old in good health. The CDR3 runs from the conserved cysteine through the conserved F or W. Each record gives: D gene, J gene, V gene, clone size, CDR3 DNA, CDR3 protein. A D gene is named only where the DNA matches it firmly. Clone size, where shown, is once, few, many, or a class for clones that have expanded.

D gene: -
J gene: TRBJ2-2
V gene: TRBV2
clone size: -
CDR3 DNA: TGTGCCAGCAGGGACCCCCCTGGGGCCGGAAACACCGGGGAGCTGTTTTTT
CDR3 protein: CASRDPPGAGNTGELFF

D gene: -
J gene: TRBJ2-1
V gene: TRBV30
clone size: few
CDR3 DNA: TGTGCCTGGTCCCCGGGGGCCCCAAGGGGAAATGAGCAGTTCTTC
CDR3 protein: CAWSPGAPRGNEQFF

D gene: -
J gene: TRBJ2-3
V gene: TRBV2
clone size: -
CDR3 DNA: TGTGCCAGCATTGAGGAGAGGGGCACAGATACGCAGTATTTT
CDR3 protein: CASIEERGTDTQYF

D gene: TRBD2
J gene: TRBJ2-4
V gene: TRBV15
clone size: -
CDR3 DNA: TGTGCCACCAGCAGAGATAGGGGACTAGCGGAGTACTTC
CDR3 protein: CATSRDRGLAEYF

D gene: -
J gene: TRBJ1-6
V gene: TRBV27
clone size: -
CDR3 DNA: TGTGCCAGCACAGCCTCCTATAATTCACCCCTCCACTTT
CDR3 protein: CASTASYNSPLHF

D gene: -
J gene: TRBJ1-1
V gene: TRBV5-6
clone size: -
CDR3 DNA: TGTGCCAGCAGCTTAAGTACAGGGTTGGGCAACACTGAAGCTTTCTTT
CDR3 protein: CASSLSTGLGNTEAFF

D gene: -
J gene: TRBJ2-7
V gene: TRBV25-1
clone size: -
CDR3 DNA: TGTGCCAGCAGTGAATATTCGCCCTTGTACGAGCAGTACTTC
CDR3 protein: CASSEYSPLYEQYF

D gene: -
J gene: TRBJ2-3
V gene: TRBV20-1
clone size: -
CDR3 DNA: TGCAGTGCCCTCACCACAGATACGCAGTATTTT
CDR3 protein: CSALTTDTQYF

D gene: -
J gene: TRBJ2-3
V gene: TRBV7-9
clone size: once
CDR3 DNA: TGTGCCAGCAGCCGAATTTCGGGACTCCCTGATGCAGATACGCAGTATTTT
CDR3 protein: CASSRISGLPDADTQYF

D gene: -
J gene: TRBJ2-1
V gene: TRBV19
clone size: -
CDR3 DNA: TGTGCCAGTAGTTGGAGAGCTCGGGATGAGCAGTTCTTC
CDR3 protein: CASSWRARDEQFF

D gene: -
J gene: TRBJ2-7
V gene: TRBV27
clone size: -
CDR3 DNA: TGTGCCAGCAGGCCGGGACACGTCTACGAGCAGTACTTC
CDR3 protein: CASRPGHVYEQYF

D gene: TRBD2
J gene: TRBJ2-2
V gene: TRBV5-1
clone size: -
CDR3 DNA: TGCGCCAGCAGCTTGGCGAGCGGGAGGGCCACGGGGGAGCTGTTTTTT
CDR3 protein: CASSLASGRATGELFF

D gene: -
J gene: TRBJ1-3
V gene: TRBV9
clone size: -
CDR3 DNA: TGTGCCAGCAGCTCAGAAGGGGGGCCACTCTCTGGAAACACCATATATTTT
CDR3 protein: CASSSEGGPLSGNTIYF

D gene: TRBD1
J gene: TRBJ2-7
V gene: TRBV6-1
clone size: -
CDR3 DNA: TGTGCCAGCAGAGAATACGGGACAGGGATCTACGAGCAGTACTTC
CDR3 protein: CASREYGTGIYEQYF

D gene: -
J gene: TRBJ2-7
V gene: TRBV6-6
clone size: -
CDR3 DNA: TGTGCCAGCAGTTACGACCGAGCCTACGAGCAGTACTTC
CDR3 protein: CASSYDRAYEQYF

D gene: -
J gene: TRBJ1-2
V gene: TRBV2
clone size: -
CDR3 DNA: TGTGCCAGCAGTGAAGGAGCGTATGGCTACACCTTC
CDR3 protein: CASSEGAYGYTF

D gene: -
J gene: TRBJ2-3
V gene: TRBV5-1
clone size: -
CDR3 DNA: TGCGCCAGCAGCTTGGATTCCGGAAGGAATACGCAGTATTTT
CDR3 protein: CASSLDSGRNTQYF

D gene: -
J gene: TRBJ2-1
V gene: TRBV11-3
clone size: -
CDR3 DNA: TGTGCCAGCAGCCCCTTCTGGGGCGATGAGCAGTTCTTC
CDR3 protein: CASSPFWGDEQFF

D gene: -
J gene: TRBJ1-2
V gene: TRBV30
clone size: -
CDR3 DNA: TGTGCCTGGAGTGGAGGGGGATCGAGCTATGGCTACACCTTC
CDR3 protein: CAWSGGGSSYGYTF

D gene: TRBD1
J gene: TRBJ1-4
V gene: TRBV5-1
clone size: -
CDR3 DNA: TGCGCCAGCAGCCAAGGGGGCGGCAGTGAAAAACTGTTTTTT
CDR3 protein: CASSQGGGSEKLFF

D gene: TRBD2
J gene: TRBJ2-1
V gene: TRBV18
clone size: -
CDR3 DNA: TGTGCCAGCTCACCACCGCGGCTAGCGGAATACAATGAGCAGTTCTTC
CDR3 protein: CASSPPRLAEYNEQFF

D gene: TRBD1
J gene: TRBJ1-5
V gene: TRBV6-5
clone size: -
CDR3 DNA: TGTGCCAGCAGTCGGGACAGTCGTCAGCCCCAGCATTTT
CDR3 protein: CASSRDSRQPQHF

D gene: -
J gene: TRBJ1-2
V gene: TRBV18
clone size: -
CDR3 DNA: TGTGCCAGCTCACCAATAGTGGGCCAAGAAGGCTACACCTTC
CDR3 protein: CASSPIVGQEGYTF

D gene: -
J gene: TRBJ2-5
V gene: TRBV6-6
clone size: -
CDR3 DNA: TGTGCCAGCAGTTACTCGACACTAGTAGGGGAGACCCAGTACTTC
CDR3 protein: CASSYSTLVGETQYF

D gene: -
J gene: TRBJ2-4
V gene: TRBV27
clone size: -
CDR3 DNA: TGTGCCAGCAGTTCCCGTCAGGGGGGAGTAGACATTCAGTACTTC
CDR3 protein: CASSSRQGGVDIQYF

D gene: -
J gene: TRBJ2-1
V gene: TRBV4-1
clone size: -
CDR3 DNA: TGCGCCAGCAGCCATTTAGGGGATTCCAATGAGCAGTTCTTC
CDR3 protein: CASSHLGDSNEQFF

D gene: -
J gene: TRBJ1-1
V gene: TRBV9
clone size: once
CDR3 DNA: TGTGCCAGCAGCCGCAAGACGGAAAACACTGAAGCTTTCTTT
CDR3 protein: CASSRKTENTEAFF

D gene: TRBD1
J gene: TRBJ2-7
V gene: TRBV18
clone size: -
CDR3 DNA: TGTGCCAGCTCACCCGGACAGGGGAGGACCTACGAGCAGTACTTC
CDR3 protein: CASSPGQGRTYEQYF

D gene: TRBD2
J gene: TRBJ2-4
V gene: TRBV13
clone size: -
CDR3 DNA: TGTGCCAGCAGCTTACTGGGACTAGCGGGATTAGCCAAAAACATTCAGTACTTC
CDR3 protein: CASSLLGLAGLAKNIQYF

D gene: TRBD1
J gene: TRBJ1-2
V gene: TRBV2
clone size: -
CDR3 DNA: TGTGCCAGCAGTAGGACAGGCTTCGACTATGGCTACACCTTC
CDR3 protein: CASSRTGFDYGYTF

D gene: -
J gene: TRBJ2-6
V gene: TRBV4-1
clone size: -
CDR3 DNA: TGCGCCAGCAGCCTAGGTGCGGTTTTTGGAGCTGGGGCCAACGTCCTGACTTTC
CDR3 protein: CASSLGAVFGAGANVLTF

D gene: -
J gene: TRBJ1-1
V gene: TRBV7-3
clone size: -
CDR3 DNA: TGTGCCAGCAGGGGCAGCCTGAACACTGAAGCTTTCTTT
CDR3 protein: CASRGSLNTEAFF

D gene: TRBD1
J gene: TRBJ1-1
V gene: TRBV7-9
clone size: -
CDR3 DNA: TGTGCCAGCAGCTTAGGTGACAGGGGATGGAACACTGAAGCTTTCTTT
CDR3 protein: CASSLGDRGWNTEAFF

D gene: TRBD1
J gene: TRBJ2-1
V gene: TRBV10-3
clone size: -
CDR3 DNA: TGTGCCATCAGTGGTGTAGGGGGCGCAGTCAATGAGCAGTTCTTC
CDR3 protein: CAISGVGGAVNEQFF

D gene: -
J gene: TRBJ2-1
V gene: TRBV5-8
clone size: -
CDR3 DNA: TGTGCCAGCAGCTCAAGGGACAAGGAATCGTTCTTC
CDR3 protein: CASSSRDKESFF

D gene: -
J gene: TRBJ2-5
V gene: TRBV20-1
clone size: -
CDR3 DNA: TGCAGTGCAATAGGGGTAGAGACCCAGTACTTC
CDR3 protein: CSAIGVETQYF

D gene: TRBD1
J gene: TRBJ2-7
V gene: TRBV11-2
clone size: -
CDR3 DNA: TGTGCCAGCAGCTACCCTGGACAGGGTCCCGAGCAGTACTTC
CDR3 protein: CASSYPGQGPEQYF

D gene: -
J gene: TRBJ1-2
V gene: TRBV10-3
clone size: -
CDR3 DNA: TGTGCCATCAGCAGCCAGCGAGACTATGGCTACACCTTC
CDR3 protein: CAISSQRDYGYTF

D gene: -
J gene: TRBJ1-4
V gene: TRBV2
clone size: -
CDR3 DNA: TGTGCCAGCAGTGAGGTGGGAGGGAATAACGAAAAACTGTTTTTT
CDR3 protein: CASSEVGGNNEKLFF

D gene: TRBD2
J gene: TRBJ2-7
V gene: TRBV2
clone size: -
CDR3 DNA: TGTGCCAGCAGTGATCTTCTAGCGGTCTCCTACGAGCAGTACTTC
CDR3 protein: CASSDLLAVSYEQYF

D gene: -
J gene: TRBJ1-1
V gene: TRBV6-5
clone size: -
CDR3 DNA: TGTGCCAGCAGTTACTCGTGGGACGGACGCAACACTGAAGCTTTCTTT
CDR3 protein: CASSYSWDGRNTEAFF

D gene: -
J gene: TRBJ1-1
V gene: TRBV7-9
clone size: -
CDR3 DNA: TGTGCCAGCAGCCTACAGGGACCAAACACTGAAGCTTTCTTT
CDR3 protein: CASSLQGPNTEAFF

D gene: TRBD1
J gene: TRBJ1-1
V gene: TRBV5-4
clone size: -
CDR3 DNA: TGTGCCAGCAGCTTCGACAGGGGGGACACTGAAGCTTTCTTT
CDR3 protein: CASSFDRGDTEAFF

D gene: TRBD1
J gene: TRBJ2-5
V gene: TRBV28
clone size: -
CDR3 DNA: TGTGCCAGCAGTTCGGGACAGGGAGTAGGAGAGACCCAGTACTTC
CDR3 protein: CASSSGQGVGETQYF